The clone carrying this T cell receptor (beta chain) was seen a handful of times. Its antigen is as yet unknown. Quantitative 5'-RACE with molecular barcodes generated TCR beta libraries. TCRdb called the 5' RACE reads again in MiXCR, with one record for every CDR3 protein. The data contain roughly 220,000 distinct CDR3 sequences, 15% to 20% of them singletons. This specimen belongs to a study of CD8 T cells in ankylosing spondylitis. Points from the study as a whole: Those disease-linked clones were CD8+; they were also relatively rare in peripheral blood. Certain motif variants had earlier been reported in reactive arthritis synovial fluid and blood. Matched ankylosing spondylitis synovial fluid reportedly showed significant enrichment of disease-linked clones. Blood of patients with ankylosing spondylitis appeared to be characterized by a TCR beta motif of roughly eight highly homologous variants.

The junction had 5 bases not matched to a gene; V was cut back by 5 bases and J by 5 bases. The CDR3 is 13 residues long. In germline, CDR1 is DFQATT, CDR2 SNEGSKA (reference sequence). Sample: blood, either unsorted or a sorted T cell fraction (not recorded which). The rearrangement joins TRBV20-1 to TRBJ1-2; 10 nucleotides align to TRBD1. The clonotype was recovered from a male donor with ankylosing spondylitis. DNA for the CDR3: TGCAGTGCTCACGACAGGGGGCTGTATGGCTACACCTTC. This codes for CSAHDRGLYGYTF.